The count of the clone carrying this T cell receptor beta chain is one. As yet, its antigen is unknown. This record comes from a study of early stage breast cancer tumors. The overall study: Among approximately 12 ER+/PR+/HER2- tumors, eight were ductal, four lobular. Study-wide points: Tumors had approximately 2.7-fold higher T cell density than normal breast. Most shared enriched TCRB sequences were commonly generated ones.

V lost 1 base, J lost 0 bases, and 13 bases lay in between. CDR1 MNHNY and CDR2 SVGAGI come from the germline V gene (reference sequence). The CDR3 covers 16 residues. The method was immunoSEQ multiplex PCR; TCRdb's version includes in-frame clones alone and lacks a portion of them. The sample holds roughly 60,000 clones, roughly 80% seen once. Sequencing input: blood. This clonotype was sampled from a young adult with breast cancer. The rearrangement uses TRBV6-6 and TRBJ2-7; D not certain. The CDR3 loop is CASSYFSPPSSYEQYF. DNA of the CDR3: TGTGCCAGCAGTTACTTCAGTCCCCCAAGCTCCTACGAGCAGTACTTC.